One sample yielded the 13 T cell receptor beta chains listed below, sequenced in a study of blood T cells in healthy people across ages. With a J-beta primer mix and a sample-barcoded 5' primer, a second PCR ran 7 to 11 cycles. TCRdb independently ran MiXCR on the 5' RACE reads; one entry per CDR3 protein. This sample has about 1.1 million distinct CDR3 sequences, with approximately 38% found just once. Sequences were obtained from blood. These receptors were taken from a man younger than 35 in good health.

The chain is built from TRBV9 and TRBJ2-3; TRBD2 aligns across 7 bases. Germline-derived CDR1 and CDR2 are SGDLS and YYNGEE. This CDR3 has 16 amino acids. V lost 4 bases to trimming and J lost 3 bases; unmatched junction nucleotides: 11. CDR3 nucleotides: TGTGCCAGCAGCTTGAGCGGGGTTGTGACGACAGATACGCAGTATTTT. It codes for CASSLSGVVTTDTQYF.

In this sample, this clonotype turned up a few times. J is TRBJ1-4 and V is TRBV4-1; no firm D call. Trimming stripped 2 bases from V and 0 bases from J, with 13 bases between. This CDR3 spans 17 amino acids. Per the germline V gene, CDR1 is MGHRA and CDR2 is YSYEKL. The chain's CDR3 is CASSQLKYPSTNEKLFF. CDR3 nucleotides: TGCGCCAGCAGCCAACTAAAGTATCCATCAACTAATGAAAAACTGTTTTTT.

The chain is built from TRBV9 and TRBJ1-5; D remains unclear. The CDR3 loop spans 14 amino acids. V shed 2 bases and J shed 3 bases, with 9 bases lying between them. The germline CDR1 and CDR2 sequences are SGDLS and YYNGEE. The CDR3 coding sequence is TGTGCCAGCAGCGTCGACGGGGACAATCAGCCCCAGCATTTT. Translation: CASSVDGDNQPQHF.

This clonotype has only a few counts. V usage is TRBV4-1 and J usage is TRBJ1-1, with a possible D match to TRBD1 (6 bases). The CDR3 has 16 amino acids. Trimming removed 3 bases at V and 7 bases at J, with 21 bases between. The germline CDR1 and CDR2 sequences are MGHRA and YSYEKL. CDR3 amino acids: CASSQEGPTGGFEAFF. As DNA, the CDR3 is TGCGCCAGCAGCCAGGAGGGGCCAACGGGGGGCTTTGAAGCTTTCTTT.

Only a few counts were recorded for this clonotype. This chain connects TRBV7-9 to TRBJ1-2; D gene ambiguous. In germline, CDR1 is SEHNR, CDR2 FQNEAQ (reference sequence). Trimming removed 1 base at V and 1 base at J, with 10 bases between. The CDR3 sequence is 15 residues long. CDR3 amino acids: CASSLVLGNNYGYTF. Written as DNA, the CDR3 is TGTGCCAGCAGCTTAGTTCTGGGGAATAACTATGGCTACACCTTC.

In DNA, the CDR3 is TGTGCCAGCAGCCAGTCAAGGGGGGGCACTGAAGCTTTCTTT. The encoded protein is CASSQSRGGTEAFF. The J gene is TRBJ1-1, the V gene TRBV14, with a weak D call TRBD1 (6 bases). CDR1 SGHDN and CDR2 FVKESK come from the germline V gene. The CDR3 contains 14 residues. Trimming stripped 3 bases from V and 4 bases from J, with 12 bases between. The full variable domain, in which reference TRBV14 and TRBJ1-1 provide the parts outside the CDR3, is EAGVTQFPSHSVIEKGQTVTLRCDPISGHDNLYWYRRVMGKEIKFLLHFVKESKQDESGMPNNRFLAERTGGTYSTLKVQPAELEDSGVYFCASSQSRGGTEAFFGQGTRLTVV.

The chain links TRBV28 to TRBJ1-5; weak D call: TRBD1 (5 bases). Germline V gene lookup returns CDR1 MDHEN and CDR2 SYDVKM. The CDR3 length is 16 residues. V was trimmed by 3 bases and J by 0 bases, leaving 12 bases between them. CDR3 protein: CASSLSGAPSNQPQHF. Here the CDR3 DNA reads TGTGCCAGCAGTTTGAGTGGGGCCCCTAGCAATCAGCCCCAGCATTTT.

In its sample, this clonotype was seen a few times. CDR3 nucleotide sequence: TGCAGCGTTCAAGGGCAAGGCTACACCTTC. This codes for CSVQGQGYTF. The V call is TRBV29-1, the J call TRBJ1-2; D gene unclear. Germline V gene sequence: CDR1 SQVTM, CDR2 ANQGSEA. With 5 bases removed from V and 8 bases from J, the gap between germline ends came to 9 bases. This CDR3 contains 10 residues.

This clonotype showed up many times. This chain connects TRBV7-2 to TRBJ2-5; 9 nucleotides match TRBD1. The CDR3 runs 15 residues. V was clipped by 5 bases and J by 1 base; unmatched bases: 5. CDR1 is SGHTA, CDR2 FQGNSA, per germline. CDR3 DNA: TGTGCCAGCAGCCTTGACAGGGGGGCCCAAGAGACCCAGTACTTC. Translated, it gives CASSLDRGAQETQYF. Full variable domain (rest looked up from reference TRBV7-2 and TRBJ2-5): GAGVSQSPSNKVTEKGKDVELRCDPISGHTALYWYRQSLGQGLEFLIYFQGNSAPDKSGLPSDRFSAERTGGSVSTLTIQRTQQEDSAVYLCASSLDRGAQETQYFGPGTRLLVL.

The chain uses TRBV2 and TRBJ2-5; TRBD2 matches 10 bases. V trimming: 4 bases; J trimming: 2 bases; junction bases outside the gene matches: 4. Germline V gives CDR1 SNHLY, CDR2 FYNNEI. The CDR3 has 15 amino acids. The chain's CDR3 is CASSGLAGDQETQYF. The CDR3, as DNA: TGTGCCAGCAGTGGACTAGCGGGCGATCAAGAGACCCAGTACTTC.

The J gene is TRBJ1-1, the V gene TRBV29-1; D gene uncertain. The germline V gene encodes CDR1 SQVTM and CDR2 ANQGSEA. The CDR3 contains 12 residues. The ends were cut back, 6 bases at V and 0 bases at J, with 8 bases in the middle. The CDR3: CSVVTVNTEAFF. The CDR3 DNA reads TGCAGCGTAGTGACGGTGAACACTGAAGCTTTCTTT. The full variable domain, with the rest looked up from reference TRBV29-1 and TRBJ1-1, is SAVISQKPSRDICQRGTSLTIQCQVDSQVTMMFWYRQQPGQSLTLIATANQGSEATYESGFVIDKFPISRPNLTFSTLTVSNMSPEDSSIYLCSVVTVNTEAFFGQGTRLTVV.

This clonotype has only a few counts. V and J are TRBV12-3 or TRBV12-4 and TRBJ2-7, with TRBD2 as a possible D gene (5 bases). The V end lost 3 bases, the J end lost 7 bases, and 13 bases lay between the germline ends. This CDR3 is 13 amino acids long. The CDR3 protein is CASSLAVRDEQYF. CDR3 DNA sequence: TGTGCCAGCAGTTTGGCAGTTCGGGATGAGCAGTACTTC.

The gene calls are TRBV14 and TRBJ2-7, with a weak D call TRBD2 (5 bases). CDR3 length: 15 residues. The V end was cut by 0 bases, the J end by 7 bases, with 16 bases between. Looked up from germline, CDR1 is SGHDN and CDR2 is FVKESK. Here the CDR3 DNA reads TGTGCCAGCAGCCAAGATTGGGGTGAGGGTAATGAGCAGTACTTC. Protein sequence: CASSQDWGEGNEQYF. The whole variable domain, filled in from reference TRBV14 and TRBJ2-7, reads EAGVTQFPSHSVIEKGQTVTLRCDPISGHDNLYWYRRVMGKEIKFLLHFVKESKQDESGMPNNRFLAERTGGTYSTLKVQPAELEDSGVYFCASSQDWGEGNEQYFGPGTRLTVT.